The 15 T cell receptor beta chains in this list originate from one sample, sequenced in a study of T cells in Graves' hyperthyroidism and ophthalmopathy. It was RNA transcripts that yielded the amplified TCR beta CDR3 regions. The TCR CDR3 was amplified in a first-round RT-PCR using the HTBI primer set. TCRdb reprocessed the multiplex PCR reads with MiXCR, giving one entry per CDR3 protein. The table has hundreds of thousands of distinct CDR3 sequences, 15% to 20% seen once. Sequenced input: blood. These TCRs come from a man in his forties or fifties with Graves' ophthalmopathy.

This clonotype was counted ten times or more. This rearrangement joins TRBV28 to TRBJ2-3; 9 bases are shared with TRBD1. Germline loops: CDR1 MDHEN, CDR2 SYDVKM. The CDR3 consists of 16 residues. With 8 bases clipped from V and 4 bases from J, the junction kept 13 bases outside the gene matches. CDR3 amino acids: CASPPSGQGAADTQYF. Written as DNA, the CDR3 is TGTGCCAGCCCACCTTCGGGACAGGGAGCGGCAGATACGCAGTATTTT.

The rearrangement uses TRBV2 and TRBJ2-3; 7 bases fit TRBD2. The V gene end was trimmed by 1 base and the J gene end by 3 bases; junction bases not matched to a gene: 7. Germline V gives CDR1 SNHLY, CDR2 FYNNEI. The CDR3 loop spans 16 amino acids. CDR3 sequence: CASSEVGGVGTDTQYF. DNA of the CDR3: TGTGCCAGCAGTGAAGTTGGGGGGGTGGGGACAGATACGCAGTATTTT.

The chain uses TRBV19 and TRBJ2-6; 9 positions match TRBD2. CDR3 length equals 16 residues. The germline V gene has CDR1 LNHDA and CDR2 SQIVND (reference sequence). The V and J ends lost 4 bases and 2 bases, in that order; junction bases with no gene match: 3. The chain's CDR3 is CASSTERGAGANVLTF. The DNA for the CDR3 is TGTGCCAGTAGTACAGAGCGGGGGGCTGGGGCCAACGTCCTGACTTTC.

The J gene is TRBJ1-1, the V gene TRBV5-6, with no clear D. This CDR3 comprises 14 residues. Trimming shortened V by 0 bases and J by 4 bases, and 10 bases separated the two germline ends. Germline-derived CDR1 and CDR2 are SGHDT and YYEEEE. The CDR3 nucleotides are TGTGCCAGCAGCTTGGCACAGAGGGTCACTGAAGCTTTCTTT. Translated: CASSLAQRVTEAFF. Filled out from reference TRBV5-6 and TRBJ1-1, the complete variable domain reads DAGVTQSPTHLIKTRGQQVTLRCSPKSGHDTVSWYQQALGQGPQFIFQYYEEEERQRGNFPDRFSGHQFPNYSSELNVNALLLGDSALYLCASSLAQRVTEAFFGQGTRLTVV.

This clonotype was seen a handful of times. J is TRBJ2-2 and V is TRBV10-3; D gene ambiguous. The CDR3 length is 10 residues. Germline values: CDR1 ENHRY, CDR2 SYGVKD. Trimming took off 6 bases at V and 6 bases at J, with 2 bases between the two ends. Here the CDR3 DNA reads TGTGCCATCAGGTCCGGGGAGCTGTTTTTT. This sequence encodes CAIRSGELFF.

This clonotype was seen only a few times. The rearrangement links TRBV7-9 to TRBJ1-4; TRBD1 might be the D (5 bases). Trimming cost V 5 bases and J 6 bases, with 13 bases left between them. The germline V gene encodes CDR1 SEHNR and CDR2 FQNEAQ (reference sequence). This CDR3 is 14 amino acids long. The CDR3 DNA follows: TGTGCCAGCAGCATCCGGGACCTGGATGAAAAACTGTTTTTT. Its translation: CASSIRDLDEKLFF.

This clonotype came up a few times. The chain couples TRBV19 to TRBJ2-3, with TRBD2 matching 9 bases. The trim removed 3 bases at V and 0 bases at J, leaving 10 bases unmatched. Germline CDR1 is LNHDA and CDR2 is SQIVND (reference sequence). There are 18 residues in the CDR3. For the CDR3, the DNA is TGTGCCAGTAGTATGGGACTAGCAACCCCAAGTAGCACAGATACGCAGTATTTT. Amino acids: CASSMGLATPSSTDTQYF.

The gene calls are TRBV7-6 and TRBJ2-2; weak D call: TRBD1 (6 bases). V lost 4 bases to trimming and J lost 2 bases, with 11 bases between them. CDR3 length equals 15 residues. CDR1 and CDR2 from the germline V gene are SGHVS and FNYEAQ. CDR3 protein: CASSSTGSNTGELFF. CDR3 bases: TGTGCCAGCAGCTCTACAGGGTCTAACACCGGGGAGCTGTTTTTT.

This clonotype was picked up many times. The CDR3 DNA sequence: TGCAGCGCCAGGAGGCGGGACACTGAAGCTTTCTTT. It codes for CSARRRDTEAFF. The chain recombines TRBV29-1 with TRBJ1-1; D unclear. Trimming left V 7 bases short and J 3 bases short, with 12 bases between. The CDR3 has 12 residues. Germline CDR1 reads SQVTM; CDR2 reads ANQGSEA. The whole variable domain, filled in from reference TRBV29-1 and TRBJ1-1, reads SAVISQKPSRDICQRGTSLTIQCQVDSQVTMMFWYRQQPGQSLTLIATANQGSEATYESGFVIDKFPISRPNLTFSTLTVSNMSPEDSSIYLCSARRRDTEAFFGQGTRLTVV.

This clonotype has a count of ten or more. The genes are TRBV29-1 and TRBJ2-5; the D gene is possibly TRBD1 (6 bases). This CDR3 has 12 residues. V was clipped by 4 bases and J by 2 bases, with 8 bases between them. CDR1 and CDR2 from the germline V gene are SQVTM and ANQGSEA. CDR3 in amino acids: CSVARGQETQYF. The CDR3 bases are TGCAGCGTTGCCAGGGGACAAGAGACCCAGTACTTC.

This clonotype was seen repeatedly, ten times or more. The CDR3 sequence: CSAIGTTANIQYF. Written as DNA, the CDR3 is TGCAGTGCAATAGGGACTACCGCAAACATTCAGTACTTC. The chain couples TRBV20-1 to TRBJ2-4; 7 bases are a match to TRBD2. Germline CDR1 reads DFQATT; CDR2 reads SNEGSKA (reference sequence). J lost 6 bases, V lost 6 bases, and 8 bases had no gene match. The CDR3 covers 13 residues.

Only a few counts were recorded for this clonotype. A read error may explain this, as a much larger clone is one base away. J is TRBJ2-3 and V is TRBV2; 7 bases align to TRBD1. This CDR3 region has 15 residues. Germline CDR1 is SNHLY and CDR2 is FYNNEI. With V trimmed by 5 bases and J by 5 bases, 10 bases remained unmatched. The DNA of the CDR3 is TGTGCCAGCAGTTTGGACAGGCGACGCATAGATACGCAGTATTTT. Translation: CASSLDRRRIDTQYF.

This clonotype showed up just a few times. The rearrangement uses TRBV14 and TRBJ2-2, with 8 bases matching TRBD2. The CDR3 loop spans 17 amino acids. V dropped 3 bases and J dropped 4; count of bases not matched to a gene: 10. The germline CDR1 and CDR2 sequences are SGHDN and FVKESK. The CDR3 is CASSHRPAGAFTGELFF. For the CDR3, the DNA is TGTGCCAGCAGCCATCGTCCAGCGGGGGCCTTCACCGGGGAGCTGTTTTTT.

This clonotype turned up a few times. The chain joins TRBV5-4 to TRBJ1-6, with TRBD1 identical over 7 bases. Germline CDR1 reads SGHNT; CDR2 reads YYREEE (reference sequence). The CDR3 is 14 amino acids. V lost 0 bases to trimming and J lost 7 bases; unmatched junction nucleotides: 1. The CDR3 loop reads CASSLDRGNSPLHF. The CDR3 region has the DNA TGTGCCAGCAGCTTGGACAGGGGCAATTCACCCCTCCACTTT.

The CDR3 DNA sequence: TGTGCCAGCAGCCAGGGACTAGCGAACACCGGGGAGCTGTTTTTT. Translation gives CASSQGLANTGELFF. V is TRBV27 and J is TRBJ2-2, with 8 bases fitting TRBD2. The V segment lost 6 bases and the J segment 0 bases; nucleotides outside the gene matches: 3. From germline, CDR1 is MNHEY and CDR2 SMNVEV (reference sequence). The CDR3 has 15 amino acids.